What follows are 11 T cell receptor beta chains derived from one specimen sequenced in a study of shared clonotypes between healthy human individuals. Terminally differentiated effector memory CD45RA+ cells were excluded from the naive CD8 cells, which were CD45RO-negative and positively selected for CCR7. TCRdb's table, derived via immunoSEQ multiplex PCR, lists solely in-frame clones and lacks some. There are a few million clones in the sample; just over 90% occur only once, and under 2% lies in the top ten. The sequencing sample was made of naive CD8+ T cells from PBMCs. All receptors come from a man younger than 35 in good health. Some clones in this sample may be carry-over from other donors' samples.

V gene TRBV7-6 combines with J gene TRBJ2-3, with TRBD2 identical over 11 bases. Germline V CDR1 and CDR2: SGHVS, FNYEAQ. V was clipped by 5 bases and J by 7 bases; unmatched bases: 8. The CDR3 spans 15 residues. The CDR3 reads CASSQLAGASNTQYF. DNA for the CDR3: TGTGCCAGCAGCCAACTAGCGGGAGCGTCGAATACGCAGTATTTT. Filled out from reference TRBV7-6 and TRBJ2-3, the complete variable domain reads GAGVSQSPRYKVTKRGQDVALRCDPISGHVSLYWYRQALGQGPEFLTYFNYEAQQDKSGLPNDRFSAERPEGSISTLTIQRTEQRDSAMYRCASSQLAGASNTQYFGPGTRLTVL.

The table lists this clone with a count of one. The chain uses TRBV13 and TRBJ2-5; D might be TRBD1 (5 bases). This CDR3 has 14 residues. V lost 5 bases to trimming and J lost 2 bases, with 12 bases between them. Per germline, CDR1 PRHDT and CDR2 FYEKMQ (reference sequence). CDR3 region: CASSREGAQETQYF. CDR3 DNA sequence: TGTGCCAGCAGCAGAGAAGGGGCACAAGAGACCCAGTACTTC.

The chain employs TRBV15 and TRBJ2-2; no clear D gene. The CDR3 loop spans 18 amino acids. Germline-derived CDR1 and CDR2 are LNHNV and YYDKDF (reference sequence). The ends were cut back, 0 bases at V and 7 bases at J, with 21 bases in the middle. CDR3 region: CATSRDRRENRRDGELFF. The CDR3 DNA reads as TGTGCCACCAGCAGAGATCGACGCGAAAATCGAAGGGACGGGGAGCTGTTTTTT.

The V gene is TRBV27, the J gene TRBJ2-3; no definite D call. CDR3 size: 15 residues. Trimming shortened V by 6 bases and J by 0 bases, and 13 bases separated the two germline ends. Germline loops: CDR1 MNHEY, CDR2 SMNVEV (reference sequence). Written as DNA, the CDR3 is TGTGCCAGCAGCCCCGATTCACCTAGCACAGATACGCAGTATTTT. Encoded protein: CASSPDSPSTDTQYF.

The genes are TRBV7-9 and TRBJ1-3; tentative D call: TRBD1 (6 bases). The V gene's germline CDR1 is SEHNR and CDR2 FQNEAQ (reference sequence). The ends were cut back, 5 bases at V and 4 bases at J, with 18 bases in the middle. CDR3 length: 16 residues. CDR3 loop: CASSPPGGARGNTIYF. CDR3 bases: TGTGCCAGCAGCCCCCCGGGGGGGGCAAGGGGAAACACCATATATTTT.

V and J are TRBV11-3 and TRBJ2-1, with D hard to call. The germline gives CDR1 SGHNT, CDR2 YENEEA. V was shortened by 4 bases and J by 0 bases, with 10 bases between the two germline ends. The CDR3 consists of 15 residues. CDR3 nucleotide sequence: TGTGCCAGCAGCTCCGGACGGCTCTCCTACAATGAGCAGTTCTTC. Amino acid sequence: CASSSGRLSYNEQFF.

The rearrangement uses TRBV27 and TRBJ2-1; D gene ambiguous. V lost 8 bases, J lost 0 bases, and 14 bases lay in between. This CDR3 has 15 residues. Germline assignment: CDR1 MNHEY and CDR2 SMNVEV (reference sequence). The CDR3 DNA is TGTGCCAGCGGTAAAGACTTCAGCTCCTACAATGAGCAGTTCTTC. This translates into CASGKDFSSYNEQFF.

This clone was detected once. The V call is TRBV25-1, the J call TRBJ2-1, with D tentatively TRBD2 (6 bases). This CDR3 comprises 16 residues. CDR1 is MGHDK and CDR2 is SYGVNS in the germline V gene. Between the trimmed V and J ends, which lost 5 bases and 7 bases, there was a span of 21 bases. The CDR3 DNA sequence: TGTGCCAGCAGTCGTACGGGACTCCCCCTGGAGAATGAGCAGTTCTTC. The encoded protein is CASSRTGLPLENEQFF.

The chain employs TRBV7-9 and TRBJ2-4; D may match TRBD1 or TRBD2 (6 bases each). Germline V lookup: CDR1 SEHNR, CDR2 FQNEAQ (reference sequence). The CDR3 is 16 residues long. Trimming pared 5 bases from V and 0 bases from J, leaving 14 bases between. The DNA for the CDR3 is TGTGCCAGCAGCCCAGGGGTGGGAGGAGCCAAAAACATTCAGTACTTC. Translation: CASSPGVGGAKNIQYF.

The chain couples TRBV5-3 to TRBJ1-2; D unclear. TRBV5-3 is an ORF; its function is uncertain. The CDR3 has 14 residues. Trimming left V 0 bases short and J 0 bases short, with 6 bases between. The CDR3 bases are TGTGCCAGAAGCTTGGGCGCAGCTAACTATGGCTACACCTTC. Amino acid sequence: CARSLGAANYGYTF.

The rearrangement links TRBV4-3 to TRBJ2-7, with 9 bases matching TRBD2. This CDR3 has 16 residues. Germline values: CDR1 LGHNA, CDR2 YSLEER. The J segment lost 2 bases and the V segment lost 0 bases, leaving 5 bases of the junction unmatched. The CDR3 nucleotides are TGCGCCAGCAGCCAAGAACTAGCGGGCAATACCTACGAGCAGTACTTC. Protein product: CASSQELAGNTYEQYF.